The source of this T cell receptor (beta chain) is a study of blood T cell repertoires in COVID-19. The CDR3 sequence is 16 residues long. With 1 base removed from V and 10 bases from J, the gap between germline ends came to 23 bases. Germline V gene lookup returns CDR1 SGHNT and CDR2 YYREEE (reference sequence). TCRdb's table, derived via immunoSEQ multiplex PCR, lists solely in-frame clones and lacks some. This repertoire shows 81,000 or so clones, around 91% found once; its top ten account for approximately 12%. Source material: peripheral blood. V gene TRBV5-4 combines with J gene TRBJ2-5; D perhaps matches TRBD1 (6 bases). The sequence derives from a man between 70 and 80 years old with active or convalescent COVID-19. Written as DNA, the CDR3 is TGTGCCAGCAGCTTGAGGCAGGGGCGTAGACCAGAGGGCCAGTACTTC. Translation gives CASSLRQGRRPEGQYF.